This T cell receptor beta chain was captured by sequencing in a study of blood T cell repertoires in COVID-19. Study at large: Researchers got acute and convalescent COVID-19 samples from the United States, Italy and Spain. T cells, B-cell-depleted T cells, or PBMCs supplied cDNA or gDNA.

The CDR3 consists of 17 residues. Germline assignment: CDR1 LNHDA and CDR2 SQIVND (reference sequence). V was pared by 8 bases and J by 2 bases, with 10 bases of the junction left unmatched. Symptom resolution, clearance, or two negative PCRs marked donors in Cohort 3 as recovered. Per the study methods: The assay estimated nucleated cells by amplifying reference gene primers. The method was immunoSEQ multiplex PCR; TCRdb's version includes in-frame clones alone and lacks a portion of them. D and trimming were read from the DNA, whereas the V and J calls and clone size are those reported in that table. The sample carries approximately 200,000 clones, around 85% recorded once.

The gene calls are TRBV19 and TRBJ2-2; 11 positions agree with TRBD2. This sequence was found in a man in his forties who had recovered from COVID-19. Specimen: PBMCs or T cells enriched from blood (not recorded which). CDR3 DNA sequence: TGTGCCAGTGGGTGGCGGCTAGCGGGAGGAAACACCGGGGAGCTGTTTTTT. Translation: CASGWRLAGGNTGELFF.